Each of the 22 T cell receptor beta chains below was sequenced from the same sample in a study of long-term antiretroviral therapy in people with HIV. immunoSEQ v3.0 was run at survey level. Some clones are missing from TCRdb's copy, which holds only in-frame ones; the method was immunoSEQ multiplex PCR. Of approximately 25,000 clones in the sample, 84% are singletons; the top ten hold less than 2.5%. The sequencing here drew on unsorted PBMCs, taken 3 years after starting antiretroviral therapy. The receptors stem from a man aged 50 to 60 with HIV.

This chain links TRBV19 with TRBJ2-6, with 8 bases fitting TRBD1. V lost 5 bases to trimming and J lost 0 bases; unmatched junction nucleotides: 6. This CDR3 comprises 17 residues. Germline values: CDR1 LNHDA, CDR2 SQIVND (reference sequence). The CDR3, as DNA: TGTGCCAGTAGTTCCACAGGGGGAGGCTCTGGGGCCAACGTCCTGACTTTC. Translation gives CASSSTGGGSGANVLTF. The full variable domain, in which reference TRBV19 and TRBJ2-6 provide the parts outside the CDR3, is DGGITQSPKYLFRKEGQNVTLSCEQNLNHDAMYWYRQDPGQGLRLIYYSQIVNDFQKGDIAEGYSVSREKKESFPLTVTSAQKNPTAFYLCASSSTGGGSGANVLTFGAGSRLTVL.

The CDR3 reads CASSQNLAGGETQYF. The DNA of the CDR3 is TGTGCCAGCAGCCAAAACTTGGCAGGGGGCGAGACCCAGTACTTC. The V call is TRBV14, the J call TRBJ2-5, with TRBD1 matching 8 bases. The V and J ends lost 2 bases and 5 bases, in that order; junction bases with no gene match: 7. The CDR3 consists of 15 residues. CDR1 is SGHDN, CDR2 FVKESK, per germline.

This chain links TRBV7-9 with TRBJ1-1; perhaps TRBD1 as D (6 bases). The V end lost 5 bases, the J end lost 3 bases, and 10 bases lay between the germline ends. Germline V lookup: CDR1 SEHNR, CDR2 FQNEAQ (reference sequence). The CDR3 sequence is 13 residues long. The CDR3 region has the DNA TGTGCCAGCAGCCCGGACAGTTACACTGAAGCTTTCTTT. Residues: CASSPDSYTEAFF.

Comment on this clone: In the same sample, other DNA sequences code for this CDR3. V and J are TRBV7-8 and TRBJ1-1, with a possible D match to TRBD1 (6 bases). Per the germline V gene, CDR1 is SGHVS and CDR2 is FQNEAQ. This CDR3 has 12 amino acids. Trimming pared 1 base from V and 6 bases from J, leaving 6 bases between. The DNA for the CDR3 is TGTGCCAGCAGCTTAGGGACAGCTGAAGCTTTCTTT. As protein: CASSLGTAEAFF.

The V gene is TRBV19, the J gene TRBJ2-3; D is ambiguous. V lost 9 bases and J lost 3, with 13 bases in between. This CDR3 has 13 residues. Germline-derived CDR1 and CDR2 are LNHDA and SQIVND (reference sequence). DNA of the CDR3: TGTGCCAGCCAAGGGCAGTATACAGATACGCAGTATTTT. Translation: CASQGQYTDTQYF.

The chain carries TRBV11-2 and TRBJ2-2; TRBD2 aligns across 13 bases. CDR1 SGHAT and CDR2 FQNNGV come from the germline V gene. The CDR3 is 16 residues long. Losses at the gene ends were 5 bases for V and 5 bases for J; bases not matched to a gene: 5. The CDR3 DNA is TGTGCCAGCAGCCCTCAGGGACTAGCGGGAACCGGGGAGCTGTTTTTT. The encoded protein is CASSPQGLAGTGELFF. Full variable domain (remainder filled in from reference TRBV11-2 and TRBJ2-2): EAGVAQSPRYKIIEKRQSVAFWCNPISGHATLYWYQQILGQGPKLLIQFQNNGVVDDSQLPKDRFSAERLKGVDSTLKIQPAKLEDSAVYLCASSPQGLAGTGELFFGEGSRLTVL.

This clone has a handful of counts. This chain connects TRBV2 to TRBJ1-2; 7 bases are a match to TRBD1. Germline V gene sequence: CDR1 SNHLY, CDR2 FYNNEI. The trim removed 6 bases at V and 2 bases at J, leaving 0 bases unmatched. The CDR3 is 12 residues long. The CDR3 nucleotides read TGTGCCAGCAGGACAGGGAACTATGGCTACACCTTC. Its protein product is CASRTGNYGYTF.

V and J are TRBV5-8 and TRBJ2-3, with D possibly TRBD1 on 5 matching bases. Trimming took 4 bases from V and 0 from J, leaving 18 bases between them. The CDR3 is made up of 17 amino acids. Per the germline V gene, CDR1 is SGHTS and CDR2 is YDEGEE. The CDR3 protein is CASSRLGQALSTDTQYF. The CDR3 region has the DNA TGTGCCAGCAGCCGATTAGGACAAGCCTTAAGCACAGATACGCAGTATTTT.

The gene calls are TRBV21-1 and TRBJ2-2. TRBV21-1 is assigned pseudogene status. The CDR3 has 14 amino acids. The CDR3 region has the DNA TGTGCCAGCAGCACCCTCACGAACACCGGGGAGCTGTTTTTT. This codes for CASSTLTNTGELFF.

The V and J genes are TRBV5-5 and TRBJ2-2, with unresolved D. CDR1 SGHKS and CDR2 YYEKEE come from the germline V gene (reference sequence). This CDR3 has 14 amino acids. With 0 bases removed from V and 4 bases from J, the gap between germline ends came to 7 bases. The CDR3 bases are TGTGCCAGCAGCTTGGTAGTGGGCACCGGGGAGCTGTTTTTT. This sequence encodes CASSLVVGTGELFF.

The chain recombines TRBV27 with TRBJ2-7; 8 bases match TRBD1. This CDR3 region has 12 residues. V lost 5 bases to trimming and J lost 5 bases; unmatched junction nucleotides: 2. From germline, CDR1 is MNHEY and CDR2 SMNVEV (reference sequence). CDR3 in DNA: TGTGCCAGCAGTAGACAGGGGCACGAGCAGTACTTC. Its translation: CASSRQGHEQYF.

The CDR3 loop is CASSEARLGANVLTF. CDR3 DNA: TGTGCCAGCAGTGAAGCACGTCTGGGAGCCAACGTCCTGACTTTC. The chain employs TRBV6-1 and TRBJ2-6; no definite D call. Trimming left V 0 bases short and J 7 bases short, with 10 bases between. The CDR3 totals 15 residues. Germline CDR1 reads MNHNS; CDR2 reads SASEGT.

The chain uses TRBV28 and TRBJ1-1; perhaps TRBD1 as D (6 bases). Germline V gene sequence: CDR1 MDHEN, CDR2 SYDVKM. This CDR3 region has 15 residues. V lost 1 base and J lost 3, with 12 bases in between. This CDR3 reads CASSLLSPGDTEAFF. CDR3 DNA: TGTGCCAGCAGTTTATTGTCCCCAGGGGACACTGAAGCTTTCTTT. Supplemented by reference TRBV28 and TRBJ1-1, the full variable domain reads DVKVTQSSRYLVKRTGEKVFLECVQDMDHENMFWYRQDPGLGLRLIYFSYDVKMKEKGDIPEGYSVSREKKERFSLILESASTNQTSMYLCASSLLSPGDTEAFFGQGTRLTVV.

The rearrangement uses TRBV9 and TRBJ2-7, with 7 nucleotides matching TRBD2. This CDR3 region has 14 residues. J lost 0 bases, V lost 2 bases, and 2 bases had no gene match. Germline V gene sequence: CDR1 SGDLS, CDR2 YYNGEE. In DNA, the CDR3 is TGTGCCAGCAGCGTGCGGGAGTCCTCCTACGAGCAGTACTTC. It yields the protein CASSVRESSYEQYF. The variable domain in full, completed from reference TRBV9 and TRBJ2-7, reads DSGVTQTPKHLITATGQRVTLRCSPRSGDLSVYWYQQSLDQGLQFLIQYYNGEERAKGNILERFSAQQFPDLHSELNLSSLELGDSALYFCASSVRESSYEQYFGPGTRLTVT.

J is TRBJ2-2 and V is TRBV27; TRBD1 matches 7 bases. CDR1 and CDR2 (germline): MNHEY, SMNVEV (reference sequence). Unmatched junction bases numbered 26, after V lost 5 bases and J lost 5 bases. The CDR3 has 21 residues. The CDR3 nucleotides read TGTGCCAGCAGTCCCTCCCTCGGGACAGCTGTTCCCCCTAGAGTGACCGGGGAGCTGTTTTTT. This translates into CASSPSLGTAVPPRVTGELFF.

J is TRBJ1-4 and V is TRBV10-3; D perhaps matches TRBD1 (5 bases). The CDR3 loop spans 14 amino acids. The germline CDR1 and CDR2 sequences are ENHRY and SYGVKD. Trimming cost V 2 bases and J 8 bases, with 12 bases left between them. In DNA, the CDR3 is TGTGCCATCAGTGAGGACGGGGGAGGAGAAAAACTGTTTTTT. Amino acid sequence: CAISEDGGGEKLFF.

This clone showed up just once. The chain joins TRBV7-2 to TRBJ2-7; 12 bases are a match to TRBD2. Germline V CDR1 and CDR2: SGHTA, FQGNSA. V dropped 5 bases and J dropped 7; count of bases not matched to a gene: 12. CDR3 size: 16 residues. CDR3 sequence: CASSNMLRLAGDEQYF. The CDR3 DNA follows: TGTGCCAGCAGCAACATGCTTCGACTAGCGGGAGATGAGCAGTACTTC.

The sample holds a few counts of this clone. V gene TRBV19 combines with J gene TRBJ1-5, with no clear D. The germline gives CDR1 LNHDA, CDR2 SQIVND (reference sequence). The CDR3 spans 14 residues. Trimming took 7 bases from V and 1 from J, leaving 11 bases between them. The CDR3 here is CASKRGHSNQPQHF. The CDR3 DNA sequence: TGTGCCAGTAAGAGAGGGCACAGCAATCAGCCCCAGCATTTT.

The chain couples TRBV7-9 to TRBJ2-1; 9 bases are a match to TRBD2. Per germline, CDR1 SEHNR and CDR2 FQNEAQ (reference sequence). V trimming: 2 bases; J trimming: 1 base; junction bases outside the gene matches: 9. The CDR3 length is 18 residues. The DNA of the CDR3 is TGTGCCAGCAGCTTACTTAGCGGGGGCCCGCATTCCTACAATGAGCAGTTCTTC. Its protein product is CASSLLSGGPHSYNEQFF. Supplemented by reference TRBV7-9 and TRBJ2-1, the full variable domain reads DTGVSQNPRHKITKRGQNVTFRCDPISEHNRLYWYRQTLGQGPEFLTYFQNEAQLEKSRLLSDRFSAERPKGSFSTLEIQRTEQGDSAMYLCASSLLSGGPHSYNEQFFGPGTRLTVL.

This sequence joins TRBV5-1 and TRBJ1-2, with D unclear. The V gene lost 4 bases and the J gene lost 1 base, with 17 bases spanning the gap. The germline V gene has CDR1 SGHRS and CDR2 YFSETQ. This CDR3 region has 16 residues. DNA for the CDR3: TGCGCCAGCAGCCCTGACCCGAGGCGTATTAACTATGGCTACACCTTC. This translates into CASSPDPRRINYGYTF. The variable domain in full, completed from reference TRBV5-1 and TRBJ1-2, reads KAGVTQTPRYLIKTRGQQVTLSCSPISGHRSVSWYQQTPGQGLQFLFEYFSETQRNKGNFPGRFSGRQFSNSRSEMNVSTLELGDSALYLCASSPDPRRINYGYTFGSGTRLTVV.

The rearrangement joins TRBV28 to TRBJ1-4, with D uncertain. Germline assignment: CDR1 MDHEN and CDR2 SYDVKM. The CDR3 length is 13 residues. V was cut by 2 bases and J by 7 bases, with 8 bases left in between. This CDR3 reads CASSLNRAEKLFF. The CDR3 DNA reads as TGTGCCAGCAGTTTAAATAGAGCTGAAAAACTGTTTTTT.

V usage is TRBV27 and J usage is TRBJ1-6; 12 bases map to TRBD1. Per germline, CDR1 MNHEY and CDR2 SMNVEV (reference sequence). J lost 8 bases, V lost 5 bases, and 4 bases had no gene match. This CDR3 contains 15 residues. In DNA, the CDR3 is TGTGCCAGCAGTACCGGGACAGGGGGCCATTCACCCCTCCACTTT. This encodes CASSTGTGGHSPLHF.